Listed here are 18 T cell receptor beta chains from one sample, sequenced in a study of blood T cells in healthy people across ages. The second PCR ran about 6 to 11 cycles with a sample-barcoded 5' primer and J-beta primers. MiXCR, run by TCRdb on the 5' RACE reads, gives a single entry per CDR3 protein. This sample carries about 1.8 million distinct CDR3 sequences, less than 50% of them seen once, and the ten largest clones take around 2.1%. Sequencing used blood. These receptors came from a woman in her thirties or forties in good health.

A few counts support this clonotype. V usage is TRBV20-1 and J usage is TRBJ1-2, with no clear D. The V gene's germline CDR1 is DFQATT and CDR2 SNEGSKA (reference sequence). V lost 3 bases and J 1 base, leaving 18 bases between the germline ends. The CDR3 is 16 residues long. Written as DNA, the CDR3 is TGCAGTGCTAGTACGACGGGGAAGGCTTTTAACTATGGCTACACCTTC. Residues: CSASTTGKAFNYGYTF.

The V and J genes are TRBV4-2 and TRBJ2-3; 8 bases map to TRBD2. CDR1 and CDR2 (germline): LGHNA, YNFKEQ. The CDR3 covers 17 residues. V was clipped by 0 bases and J by 2 bases; unmatched bases: 7. The chain's CDR3 is CASSQDPFSGVTDTQYF. CDR3 sequence (DNA): TGTGCCAGCAGCCAAGATCCTTTTAGCGGGGTCACAGATACGCAGTATTTT.

This clonotype was found a few times. The chain joins TRBV5-1 to TRBJ2-4, with a weak D call TRBD2 (5 bases). CDR1 is SGHRS, CDR2 YFSETQ, per germline. Trimming cost V 7 bases and J 4 bases, with 15 bases left between them. The CDR3 sequence is 14 residues long. The CDR3 DNA reads as TGCGCCAGCGCCTGGTTGGGAGTAAAAAACATTCAGTACTTC. Its protein product is CASAWLGVKNIQYF.

This clonotype has more than one count but fewer than ten. The V call is TRBV28, the J call TRBJ2-1; D may correspond to TRBD1 or TRBD2 (5 bases each). This CDR3 contains 16 residues. V lost 7 bases and J lost 5, with 21 bases in between. The germline V gene encodes CDR1 MDHEN and CDR2 SYDVKM. The CDR3 DNA is TGTGCCAGCACCTACCGGGGCGCTAGAGTCGACAATGAGCAGTTCTTC. This gives the protein CASTYRGARVDNEQFF.

The V call is TRBV7-2, the J call TRBJ2-1, with 15 bases aligning to TRBD2. The V segment lost 5 bases and the J segment 3 bases; nucleotides outside the gene matches: 8. Germline V lookup: CDR1 SGHTA, CDR2 FQGNSA. This CDR3 has 18 residues. The CDR3 coding sequence is TGTGCCAGCAGCCAAGGACTAGCGGGGGGGCAACGCTACAATGAGCAGTTCTTC. This codes for CASSQGLAGGQRYNEQFF.

The chain joins TRBV27 to TRBJ1-2; D gene unclear. The CDR3 has 15 residues. CDR1 and CDR2 (germline): MNHEY, SMNVEV (reference sequence). The ends were cut back, 3 bases at V and 0 bases at J, with 11 bases in the middle. CDR3 coding DNA: TGTGCCAGCAGTTTTCAGGCTGATCCTAACTATGGCTACACCTTC. Its translation is CASSFQADPNYGYTF.

This clonotype was recorded a few times. The chain recombines TRBV20-1 with TRBJ2-7; 10 bases agree with TRBD2. From germline, CDR1 is DFQATT and CDR2 SNEGSKA (reference sequence). V shed 3 bases and J 3 bases; nucleotides not matched to a gene: 5. The length of the CDR3 is 14 residues. CDR3 in DNA: TGCAGTGCTAGTGAGCGGGGGGGCAACTACGAGCAGTACTTC. Its translation: CSASERGGNYEQYF.

The CDR3 spells CASTANELQETQYF. CDR3 in DNA: TGCGCCAGCACAGCCAATGAGTTACAAGAGACCCAGTACTTC. The chain is built from TRBV4-1 and TRBJ2-5; D is ambiguous. CDR1 is MGHRA and CDR2 is YSYEKL in the germline V gene. CDR3 length: 14 residues. V was cut by 7 bases and J by 2 bases, with 14 bases left in between.

The J gene is TRBJ2-1, the V gene TRBV4-1; 13 bases agree with TRBD2. CDR1 MGHRA and CDR2 YSYEKL come from the germline V gene. The junction had 8 bases not matched to a gene; V was cut back by 3 bases and J by 9 bases. This CDR3 region has 16 residues. CDR3 in amino acids: CASSQGSGLAGVEQFF. DNA of the CDR3: TGCGCCAGCAGCCAGGGGAGTGGACTAGCGGGAGTTGAGCAGTTCTTC.

The V call is TRBV27, the J call TRBJ2-3; possible D gene TRBD2, 7 bases. Germline loops: CDR1 MNHEY, CDR2 SMNVEV (reference sequence). The length of the CDR3 is 14 residues. V was cut by 6 bases and J by 7 bases, with 17 bases left in between. This chain's CDR3 is CASSPRGAAHTQYF. As DNA, the CDR3 is TGTGCCAGCAGCCCTCGGGGGGCCGCCCATACGCAGTATTTT.

This chain uses TRBV4-1 with TRBJ2-6; D perhaps matches TRBD1 (5 bases). CDR3 length equals 17 residues. V was pared by 2 bases and J by 2 bases, with 13 bases between. Germline-derived CDR1 and CDR2 are MGHRA and YSYEKL. The CDR3 DNA reads as TGCGCCAGCAGCCAAAATTCTCGCAGGGCTGGGGCCAACGTCCTGACTTTC. Its translation: CASSQNSRRAGANVLTF.

This clonotype appeared a few times. The chain has TRBV29-1 and TRBJ2-7; 9 positions agree with TRBD1. J lost 2 bases, V lost 4 bases, and 6 bases had no gene match. The CDR3 covers 14 residues. Germline V gene lookup returns CDR1 SQVTM and CDR2 ANQGSEA. The CDR3: CSVVGGQGPYEQYF. The DNA for the CDR3 is TGCAGCGTTGTGGGGGGACAGGGTCCCTACGAGCAGTACTTC.

The table lists this clonotype with a few counts. This chain connects TRBV6-2 or TRBV6-3 to TRBJ2-1; D is possibly TRBD1 (8 bases). Trimming cost V 6 bases and J 12 bases, with 15 bases left between them. CDR1 is MNHEY, CDR2 SVGEGT, per germline. The CDR3 runs 12 residues. The CDR3 sequence: CASSVTGGVQFF. In DNA form, the CDR3 reads TGTGCCAGCAGCGTTACAGGGGGGGTGCAGTTCTTC.

About this clonotype itself: One end of the junction fails to match germline, which may point to a read error. The chain joins TRBV7-2 to TRBJ2-7; D is uncertain. This CDR3 region has 15 residues. Germline CDR1 SGHTA, CDR2 FQGNSA. The CDR3 coding sequence is TGTGTCAGCAGCTTAGATAGGGCTAGCTCCTACGAGCAGTACTTC. Translating gives CVSSLDRASSYEQYF.

The V gene is TRBV4-3, the J gene TRBJ2-3; D is uncertain. The length of the CDR3 is 13 residues. The germline V gene has CDR1 LGHNA and CDR2 YSLEER. V lost 2 bases and J lost 4, with 7 bases in between. The CDR3 loop reads CASSQPTADTQYF. The CDR3 DNA follows: TGCGCCAGCAGCCAACCGACCGCAGATACGCAGTATTTT.

In DNA, the CDR3 is TGTGCCAGCAGCCAAGACCTAGCGGACCAAGAGACCCAGTACTTC. Its protein is CASSQDLADQETQYF. The V gene is TRBV3-1, the J gene TRBJ2-5, with TRBD2 matching 7 bases. CDR3 size: 15 residues. In germline, CDR1 is LGHDT, CDR2 YNNKEL (reference sequence). V shed 0 bases, J shed 0 bases, and the junction held 1 base outside the gene matches.

This clonotype was observed a handful of times. V is TRBV28 and J is TRBJ2-7; the match to TRBD2 covers 11 bases. Germline CDR1 reads MDHEN; CDR2 reads SYDVKM. The CDR3 is 14 residues long. Losses at the gene ends were 10 bases for V and 3 bases for J; bases not matched to a gene: 8. The CDR3 DNA is TGTGCCACCAAGGCTCTAGCGGGGGGCTACGAGCAGTACTTC. Its translation is CATKALAGGYEQYF. The full variable domain, with the rest looked up from reference TRBV28 and TRBJ2-7, is DVKVTQSSRYLVKRTGEKVFLECVQDMDHENMFWYRQDPGLGLRLIYFSYDVKMKEKGDIPEGYSVSREKKERFSLILESASTNQTSMYLCATKALAGGYEQYFGPGTRLTVT.

The chain links TRBV27 to TRBJ2-3, with 10 bases fitting TRBD2. J gave up 4 bases and V 6 bases, and 7 bases lay outside the gene matches. This CDR3 comprises 15 residues. CDR1 is MNHEY and CDR2 is SMNVEV in the germline V gene (reference sequence). The CDR3 DNA reads TGTGCCAGCAGCCTCTTGGGGACTAGCGCAGATACGCAGTATTTT. Translated: CASSLLGTSADTQYF.